The 22 T cell receptor beta chains below were found in one sample sequenced in a study of cytomegalovirus exposure and HLA in healthy donors. Primers: 60 Vbeta forward and 13 Jbeta reverse. Produced via immunoSEQ multiplex PCR; TCRdb's table is partial and in-frame only. The sample gives roughly 200,000 clones, roughly a tenth of which show up once; about 1.2% is in the top ten. The source material was PBMCs. The receptors originated from a woman in her 30s in good health and CMV-seropositive.

This chain uses TRBV6-6 with TRBJ2-2, with 7 bases matching TRBD2. J gave up 4 bases and V 11 bases, and 13 bases lay outside the gene matches. CDR1 and CDR2 from the germline V gene are MNHNY and SVGAGI (reference sequence). This CDR3 region has 15 residues. CDR3 nucleotides: TGTGCCGGAGCCGGGACTACCCCGGGCACCGGGGAGCTGTTTTTT. Its translation: CAGAGTTPGTGELFF.

This chain joins TRBV15 and TRBJ1-1, with a weak D call TRBD1 (5 bases). V was cut by 1 base and J by 3 bases, with 15 bases left in between. The CDR3 is made up of 16 amino acids. Germline assignment: CDR1 LNHNV and CDR2 YYDKDF (reference sequence). CDR3 region: CATSRVRGSTDTEAFF. CDR3 coding DNA: TGTGCCACCAGCAGAGTGCGGGGGAGTACGGACACTGAAGCTTTCTTT.

The gene calls are TRBV20-1 and TRBJ2-1; D gene ambiguous. The CDR3 has 11 residues. V lost 2 bases to trimming and J lost 12 bases, with 11 bases between them. Germline V gene lookup returns CDR1 DFQATT and CDR2 SNEGSKA (reference sequence). This CDR3 reads CSARSVWWQFF. CDR3 in DNA: TGCAGTGCTAGAAGCGTCTGGTGGCAGTTCTTC.

V and J are TRBV27 and TRBJ2-7, with 9 bases identical to TRBD1. J lost 2 bases, V lost 8 bases, and 4 bases had no gene match. Germline V gene lookup returns CDR1 MNHEY and CDR2 SMNVEV (reference sequence). The CDR3 contains 13 residues. CDR3 nucleotides: TGTGCCAGCGGGGGACAGGGAACCTACGAGCAGTACTTC. Translating gives CASGGQGTYEQYF.

This clone has just a few counts. J is TRBJ2-5 and V is TRBV13, with TRBD1 identical over 9 bases. The DNA end favors TRBJ2-7, so the J call may be wrong. The CDR3 contains 15 residues. Germline V gene data show CDR1 as PRHDT and CDR2 as FYEKMQ (reference sequence). The CDR3 nucleotides read TGTGCCAGCAGCTTCCTCCGGACAGGGGTTAACGAGCAGTACTTC. Translating gives CASSFLRTGVNEQYF.

The sample holds a few counts of this clone. For the CDR3, the DNA is TGTGCCAGCAGTCCCACTAGCGGGAGGATGAACAATGAGCAGTTCTTC. This gives the protein CASSPTSGRMNNEQFF. V usage is TRBV28 and J usage is TRBJ2-1; 12 nucleotides align to TRBD2. Germline lookup yields CDR1 MDHEN and CDR2 SYDVKM. J gave up 5 bases and V 5 bases, and 7 bases lay outside the gene matches. The CDR3 extends over 16 amino acids.

This chain connects TRBV5-4 to TRBJ2-7; D ambiguous. V lost 5 bases, J lost 0 bases, and 9 bases lay in between. CDR1 SGHNT and CDR2 YYREEE come from the germline V gene (reference sequence). The CDR3 contains 13 residues. CDR3 sequence reads: CASRWYFSYEQYF. The CDR3, as DNA: TGTGCCAGCAGATGGTACTTCTCCTACGAGCAGTACTTC.

This rearrangement joins TRBV6-6 to TRBJ2-7; no firm D call. V lost 6 bases and J lost 4, with 10 bases in between. The length of the CDR3 is 12 residues. Germline lookup yields CDR1 MNHNY and CDR2 SVGAGI (reference sequence). The CDR3 DNA reads TGTGCCAGCAGCCCTTCGAGGTACGAGCAGTACTTC. It translates to CASSPSRYEQYF.

The rearrangement uses TRBV9 and TRBJ2-1; a possible D gene is TRBD2 (5 bases). The V end lost 1 base, the J end lost 8 bases, and 13 bases lay between the germline ends. Per germline, CDR1 SGDLS and CDR2 YYNGEE. This CDR3 spans 14 amino acids. The CDR3 DNA follows: TGTGCCAGCAGCGTAATAGGGAATAGCGATGAGCAGTTCTTC. It translates to CASSVIGNSDEQFF.

The chain links TRBV27 to TRBJ2-4, with a weak D call TRBD2 (6 bases). The germline CDR1 and CDR2 sequences are MNHEY and SMNVEV (reference sequence). The CDR3 spans 12 residues. V dropped 2 bases and J dropped 14 bases, with 13 bases sitting between them. The CDR3 here is CASSLSSGEKYF. CDR3 nucleotide sequence: TGTGCCAGCAGTTTAAGTTCGGGAGAGAAGTACTTC.

This chain joins TRBV27 and TRBJ2-5; TRBD1 might be the D (5 bases). Germline V gene lookup returns CDR1 MNHEY and CDR2 SMNVEV (reference sequence). This CDR3 spans 14 amino acids. Trimming stripped 6 bases from V and 0 bases from J, with 11 bases between. The CDR3 nucleotides read TGTGCCAGCAGCCCCCCAGGGTACCAAGAGACCCAGTACTTC. Translating it yields CASSPPGYQETQYF.

This clone appeared a few times. This chain joins TRBV6-1 and TRBJ2-7, with 8 nucleotides matching TRBD2. The CDR3 contains 14 residues. In germline, CDR1 is MNHNS, CDR2 SASEGT. Trimming took 7 bases from V and 0 from J; bases not matched to a gene: 5. The CDR3 loop reads CASTVTSASYEQYF. The CDR3 coding sequence is TGTGCCAGCACTGTGACTAGCGCCTCCTACGAGCAGTACTTC.

This chain connects TRBV2 to TRBJ2-5, with D perhaps matching TRBD1 (6 bases). Near its end, the DNA agrees better with TRBJ2-7, so the J call may be wrong. This CDR3 contains 12 residues. The germline CDR1 and CDR2 sequences are SNHLY and FYNNEI. DNA for the CDR3: TGTGCCAACATGTGGAAAGGGGGCGAGCAGTACTTC. Translation: CANMWKGGEQYF.

This clone was observed many times. The chain uses TRBV7-6 and TRBJ1-2, with TRBD1 matching 12 bases. The CDR3 has 15 residues. V gave up 5 bases and J gave up 5 bases; unmatched junction bases: 6. Germline values: CDR1 SGHVS, CDR2 FNYEAQ. In DNA form, the CDR3 reads TGTGCCAGCAGCAATCCGGGACAGGGGGCGTATGGCTACACCTTC. This encodes CASSNPGQGAYGYTF.

In this sample, this clone turned up a few times. This sequence joins TRBV5-1 and TRBJ2-1; TRBD2 aligns across 9 bases. With 4 bases clipped from V and 5 bases from J, the junction kept 10 bases outside the gene matches. The CDR3 loop spans 16 amino acids. Germline assignment: CDR1 SGHRS and CDR2 YFSETQ. The CDR3 DNA reads as TGCGCCAGCAGCCCCGTGGGACTAGCACGACACAATGAGCAGTTCTTC. It is translated as CASSPVGLARHNEQFF.

This clone was observed at least ten times. The J gene is TRBJ1-1, the V gene TRBV7-9; possibly TRBD1 for D (6 bases). The CDR3 covers 17 residues. Germline V gives CDR1 SEHNR, CDR2 FQNEAQ (reference sequence). With 3 bases removed from V and 0 bases from J, the gap between germline ends came to 17 bases. CDR3 residues: CASSFMGGARMNTEAFF. In nucleotides, the CDR3 is TGTGCCAGCAGCTTTATGGGGGGGGCCAGAATGAACACTGAAGCTTTCTTT.

This clone showed up just a few times. This chain uses TRBV5-1 with TRBJ2-7; 8 bases align to TRBD2. CDR3 size: 13 residues. CDR1 and CDR2 from the germline V gene are SGHRS and YFSETQ. J lost 2 bases, V lost 4 bases, and 2 bases had no gene match. CDR3 DNA sequence: TGCGCCAGCAGCATACTAGCGGCCTACGAGCAGTACTTC. This sequence encodes CASSILAAYEQYF.

In this sample, this clone turned up a few times. This chain links TRBV2 with TRBJ2-1; TRBD2 aligns across 12 bases. J was trimmed by 2 bases and V by 6 bases; bases with no gene match: 8. Germline V CDR1 and CDR2: SNHLY, FYNNEI. The CDR3 has 17 amino acids. The CDR3 protein is CASRRTSGEGPYNEQFF. The CDR3 region has the DNA TGTGCCAGCAGGAGGACTAGCGGGGAGGGACCCTACAATGAGCAGTTCTTC. The whole variable domain, remainder taken from reference TRBV2 and TRBJ2-1, is EPEVTQTPSHQVTQMGQEVILRCVPISNHLYFYWYRQILGQKVEFLVSFYNNEISEKSEIFDDQFSVERPDGSNFTLKIRSTKLEDSAMYFCASRRTSGEGPYNEQFFGPGTRLTVL.

Many counts were recorded for this clone. The chain carries TRBV6-5 and TRBJ2-7; 7 bases match TRBD1. Germline CDR1 MNHEY, CDR2 SVGAGI. Losses at the gene ends were 0 bases for V and 7 bases for J; bases not matched to a gene: 9. CDR3 length: 15 amino acids. CDR3 loop: CASSYSRDSSREQYF. In DNA form, the CDR3 reads TGTGCCAGCAGTTACTCGAGGGACAGTTCTCGAGAGCAGTACTTC.

The chain's CDR3 is CASSLATSGTYEQYF. CDR3 sequence (DNA): TGTGCCAGCAGCTTAGCGACTAGCGGGACCTACGAGCAGTACTTC. The chain links TRBV7-8 to TRBJ2-7, with 11 bases fitting TRBD2. The CDR3 length is 15 residues. CDR1 is SGHVS, CDR2 FQNEAQ, per germline. Germline trimming cut 0 bases from V and 2 bases from J; bases unmatched to any gene: 0.

This clone has just a few counts. The chain combines TRBV13 with TRBJ2-2; TRBD1 matches at 8 bases. Unmatched junction bases numbered 2, after V lost 1 base and J lost 4 bases. Per the germline V gene, CDR1 is PRHDT and CDR2 is FYEKMQ (reference sequence). This CDR3 has 15 amino acids. CDR3 protein: CASSLATGVTGELFF. DNA for the CDR3: TGTGCCAGCAGCTTAGCGACAGGGGTCACCGGGGAGCTGTTTTTT.

This clone has only a few counts. The V and J genes are TRBV19 and TRBJ1-5; tentative D call: TRBD1 (5 bases). Germline CDR1 is LNHDA and CDR2 is SQIVND (reference sequence). Trimming took off 9 bases at V and 7 bases at J, with 22 bases between the two ends. CDR3 length equals 15 residues. CDR3 region: CASTPGTPQGQPQHF. The CDR3 nucleotides read TGTGCCAGCACTCCCGGGACTCCCCAGGGACAGCCCCAGCATTTT.